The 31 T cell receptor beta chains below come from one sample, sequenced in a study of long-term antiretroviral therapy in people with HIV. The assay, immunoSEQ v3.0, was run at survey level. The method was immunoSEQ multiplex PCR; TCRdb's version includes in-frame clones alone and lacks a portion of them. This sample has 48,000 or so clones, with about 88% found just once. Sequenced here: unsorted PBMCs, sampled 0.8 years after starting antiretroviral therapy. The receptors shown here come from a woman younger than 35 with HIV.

CDR3 coding DNA: TGTGCCAGCAGCTCCCGGGCTGGAGGTACCTACAATGAGCAGTTCTTC. Translated: CASSSRAGGTYNEQFF. The chain combines TRBV9 with TRBJ2-1; D is perhaps TRBD2 (5 bases). There are 16 residues in the CDR3. V was clipped by 4 bases and J by 2 bases, with 16 bases between them. The germline V gene has CDR1 SGDLS and CDR2 YYNGEE.

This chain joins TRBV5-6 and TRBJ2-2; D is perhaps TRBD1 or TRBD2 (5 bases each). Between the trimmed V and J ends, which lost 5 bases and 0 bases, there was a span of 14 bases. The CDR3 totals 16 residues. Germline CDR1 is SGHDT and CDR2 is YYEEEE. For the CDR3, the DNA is TGTGCCAGCAGGCCGCCGGGACGGACGAACACCGGGGAGCTGTTTTTT. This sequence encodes CASRPPGRTNTGELFF.

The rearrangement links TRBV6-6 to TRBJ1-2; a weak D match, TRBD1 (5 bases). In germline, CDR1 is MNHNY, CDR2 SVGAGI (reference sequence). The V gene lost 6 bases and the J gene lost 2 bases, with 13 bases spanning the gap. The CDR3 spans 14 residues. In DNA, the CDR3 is TGTGCCAGCAGCCGATCCAGGGAGAACTATGGCTACACCTTC. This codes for CASSRSRENYGYTF.

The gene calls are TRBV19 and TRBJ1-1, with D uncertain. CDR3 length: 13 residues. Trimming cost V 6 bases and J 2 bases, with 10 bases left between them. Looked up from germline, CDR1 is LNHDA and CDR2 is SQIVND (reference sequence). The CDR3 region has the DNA TGTGCCAGTAGAAAGACGGTAAACACTGAAGCTTTCTTT. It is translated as CASRKTVNTEAFF.

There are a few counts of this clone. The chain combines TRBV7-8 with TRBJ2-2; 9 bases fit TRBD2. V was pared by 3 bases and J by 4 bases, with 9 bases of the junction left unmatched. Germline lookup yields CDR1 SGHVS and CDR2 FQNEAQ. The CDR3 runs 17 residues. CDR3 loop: CASSLRTSATATGELFF. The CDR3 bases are TGTGCCAGCAGCTTGAGGACTAGCGCAACAGCCACCGGGGAGCTGTTTTTT.

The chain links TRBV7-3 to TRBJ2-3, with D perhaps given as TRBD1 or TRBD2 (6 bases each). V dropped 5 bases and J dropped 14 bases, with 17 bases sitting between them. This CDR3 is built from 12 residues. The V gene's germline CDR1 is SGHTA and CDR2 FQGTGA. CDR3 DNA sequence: TGTGCCAGCAGCCGGGGGCGGGGCGACGTGTATTTT. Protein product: CASSRGRGDVYF.

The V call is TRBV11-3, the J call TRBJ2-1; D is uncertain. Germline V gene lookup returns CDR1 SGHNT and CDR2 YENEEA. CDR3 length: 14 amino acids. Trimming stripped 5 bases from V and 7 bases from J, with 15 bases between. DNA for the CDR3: TGTGCCAGCAGCGTCGGTTTGAGAGGAAATGAGCAGTTCTTC. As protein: CASSVGLRGNEQFF. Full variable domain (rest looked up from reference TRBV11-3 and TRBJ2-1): EAGVVQSPRYKIIEKKQPVAFWCNPISGHNTLYWYLQNLGQGPELLIRYENEEAVDDSQLPKDRFSAERLKGVDSTLKIQPAELGDSAVYLCASSVGLRGNEQFFGPGTRLTVL.

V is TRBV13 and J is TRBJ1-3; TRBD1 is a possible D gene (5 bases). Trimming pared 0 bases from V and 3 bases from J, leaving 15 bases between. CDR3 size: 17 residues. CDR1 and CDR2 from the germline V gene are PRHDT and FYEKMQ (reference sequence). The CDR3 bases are TGTGCCAGCAGCTTAGGCCAAAAGGGGCAGTTTGGAAACACCATATATTTT. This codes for CASSLGQKGQFGNTIYF.

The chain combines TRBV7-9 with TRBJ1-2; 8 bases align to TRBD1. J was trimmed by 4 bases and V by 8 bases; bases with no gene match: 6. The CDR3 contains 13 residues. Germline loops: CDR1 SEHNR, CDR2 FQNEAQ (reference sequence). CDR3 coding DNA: TGTGCCAGCGGGTGGGACAGGAGCTATGGCTACACCTTC. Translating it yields CASGWDRSYGYTF.

The CDR3 loop is CAISESKRRDSHPEQYF. CDR3 nucleotide sequence: TGTGCCATCAGTGAGTCGAAAAGGCGGGACTCCCACCCCGAGCAGTACTTC. V is TRBV10-3 and J is TRBJ2-7, with D possibly matching TRBD2 (6 bases). CDR3 length equals 17 residues. Germline loops: CDR1 ENHRY, CDR2 SYGVKD. V dropped 0 bases and J dropped 6 bases, with 21 bases sitting between them.

The CDR3 is CASSKGGRAGEQYF. The CDR3 coding sequence is TGTGCCAGCAGTAAGGGAGGGCGGGCGGGCGAGCAGTACTTC. This chain joins TRBV2 and TRBJ2-7, with TRBD2 matching over 7 bases. The trim removed 5 bases at V and 6 bases at J, leaving 10 bases unmatched. CDR3 length equals 14 residues. Germline V lookup: CDR1 SNHLY, CDR2 FYNNEI.

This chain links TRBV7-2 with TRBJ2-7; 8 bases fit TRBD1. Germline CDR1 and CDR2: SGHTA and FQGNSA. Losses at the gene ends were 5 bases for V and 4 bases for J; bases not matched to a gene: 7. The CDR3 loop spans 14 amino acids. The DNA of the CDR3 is TGTGCCAGCAGCCAACAGGGGGTCAAGTACGAGCAGTACTTC. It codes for CASSQQGVKYEQYF.

CDR3 nucleotides: TGTGCCAGCAGCTTAGACAGGGGCTATGGCTACACCTTC. Amino acid sequence: CASSLDRGYGYTF. The J gene is TRBJ1-2, the V gene TRBV9; 8 bases match TRBD1. V was pared by 4 bases and J by 4 bases, with 3 bases of the junction left unmatched. Germline values: CDR1 SGDLS, CDR2 YYNGEE. CDR3 length: 13 residues.

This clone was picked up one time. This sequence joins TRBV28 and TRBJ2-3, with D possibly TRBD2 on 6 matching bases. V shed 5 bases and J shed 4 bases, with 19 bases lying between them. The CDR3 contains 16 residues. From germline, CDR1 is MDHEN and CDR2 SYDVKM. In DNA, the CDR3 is TGTGCCAGCAGTACACGACGAGGCGGGGTTTCAGATACGCAGTATTTT. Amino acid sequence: CASSTRRGGVSDTQYF. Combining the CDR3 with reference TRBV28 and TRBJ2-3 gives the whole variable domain DVKVTQSSRYLVKRTGEKVFLECVQDMDHENMFWYRQDPGLGLRLIYFSYDVKMKEKGDIPEGYSVSREKKERFSLILESASTNQTSMYLCASSTRRGGVSDTQYFGPGTRLTVL.

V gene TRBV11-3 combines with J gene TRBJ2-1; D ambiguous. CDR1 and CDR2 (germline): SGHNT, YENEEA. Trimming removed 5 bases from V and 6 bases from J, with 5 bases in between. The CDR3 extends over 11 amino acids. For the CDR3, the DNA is TGTGCCAGCAGCGCCCGCAATGAGCAGTTCTTC. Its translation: CASSARNEQFF.

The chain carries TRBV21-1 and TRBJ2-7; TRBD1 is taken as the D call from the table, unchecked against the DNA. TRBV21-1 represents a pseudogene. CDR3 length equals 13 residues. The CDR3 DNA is TGTGCCAGCAGCAGGACAGGGGGCTACGAGCAGTACTTC. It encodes CASSRTGGYEQYF.

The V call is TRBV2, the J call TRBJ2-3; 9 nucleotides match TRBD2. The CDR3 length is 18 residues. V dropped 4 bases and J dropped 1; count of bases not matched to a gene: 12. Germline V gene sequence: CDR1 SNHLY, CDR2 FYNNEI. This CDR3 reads CASSGRAGGPGGTDTQYF. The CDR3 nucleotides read TGTGCCAGCAGTGGTAGGGCGGGAGGGCCGGGTGGCACAGATACGCAGTATTTT.

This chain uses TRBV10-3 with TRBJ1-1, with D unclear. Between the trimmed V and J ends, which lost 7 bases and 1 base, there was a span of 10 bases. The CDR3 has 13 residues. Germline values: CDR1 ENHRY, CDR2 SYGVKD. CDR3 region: CAITQLPNTEAFF. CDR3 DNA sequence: TGTGCCATCACCCAACTCCCGAACACTGAAGCTTTCTTT.

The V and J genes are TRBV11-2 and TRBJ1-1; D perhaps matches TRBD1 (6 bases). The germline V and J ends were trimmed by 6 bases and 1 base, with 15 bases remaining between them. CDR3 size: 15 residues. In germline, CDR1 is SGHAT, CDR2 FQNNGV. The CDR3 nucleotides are TGTGCCAGCAGGTCTCCCGGGACAAGGAACACTGAAGCTTTCTTT. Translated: CASRSPGTRNTEAFF.

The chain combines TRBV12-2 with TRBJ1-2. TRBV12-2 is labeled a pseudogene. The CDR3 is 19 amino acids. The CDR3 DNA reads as TGTGCAAGTCGCTTATTCGCGGGACCCAACCACGAGCCACCCTATGGCTACACCTTC. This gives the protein CASRLFAGPNHEPPYGYTF.

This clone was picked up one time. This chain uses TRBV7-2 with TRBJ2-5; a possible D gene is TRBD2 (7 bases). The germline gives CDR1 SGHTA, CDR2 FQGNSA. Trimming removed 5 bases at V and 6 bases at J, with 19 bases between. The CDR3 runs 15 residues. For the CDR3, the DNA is TGTGCCAGCAGCGAGGGGGGAGGGGATGTGAAGACCCAGTACTTC. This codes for CASSEGGGDVKTQYF.

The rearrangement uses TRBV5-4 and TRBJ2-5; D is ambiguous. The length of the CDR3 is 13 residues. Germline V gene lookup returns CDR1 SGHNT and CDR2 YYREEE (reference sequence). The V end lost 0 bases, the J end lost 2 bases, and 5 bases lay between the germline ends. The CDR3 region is CASSLDSQETQYF. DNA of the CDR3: TGTGCCAGCAGCTTGGACAGTCAAGAGACCCAGTACTTC.

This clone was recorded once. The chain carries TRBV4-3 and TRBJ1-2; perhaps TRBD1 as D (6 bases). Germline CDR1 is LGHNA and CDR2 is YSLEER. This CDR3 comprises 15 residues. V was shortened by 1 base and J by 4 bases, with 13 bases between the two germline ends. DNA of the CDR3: TGCGCCAGCAGCCAAGGAGGGGGTTCCGTCTATGGCTACACCTTC. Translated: CASSQGGGSVYGYTF.

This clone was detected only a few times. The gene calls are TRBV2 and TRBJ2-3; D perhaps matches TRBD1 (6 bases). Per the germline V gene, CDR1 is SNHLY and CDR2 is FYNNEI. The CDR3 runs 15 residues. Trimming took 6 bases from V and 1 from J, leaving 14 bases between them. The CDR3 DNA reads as TGTGCCAGCAGGGACGGGACAAGCGGCACAGATACGCAGTATTTT. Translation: CASRDGTSGTDTQYF.

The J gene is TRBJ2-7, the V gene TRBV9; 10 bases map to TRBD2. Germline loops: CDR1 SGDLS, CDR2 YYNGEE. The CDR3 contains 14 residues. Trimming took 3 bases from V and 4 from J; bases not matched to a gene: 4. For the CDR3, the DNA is TGTGCCAGCAGCGGGGGACTAGCGAAGTACGAGCAGTACTTC. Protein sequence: CASSGGLAKYEQYF.

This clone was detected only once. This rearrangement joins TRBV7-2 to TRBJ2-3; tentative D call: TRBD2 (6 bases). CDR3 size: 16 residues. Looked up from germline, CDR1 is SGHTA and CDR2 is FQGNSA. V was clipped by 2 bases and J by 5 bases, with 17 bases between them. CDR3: CASSLPKPGALDTQYF. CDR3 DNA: TGTGCCAGCAGCTTACCTAAGCCGGGAGCTTTAGATACGCAGTATTTT.

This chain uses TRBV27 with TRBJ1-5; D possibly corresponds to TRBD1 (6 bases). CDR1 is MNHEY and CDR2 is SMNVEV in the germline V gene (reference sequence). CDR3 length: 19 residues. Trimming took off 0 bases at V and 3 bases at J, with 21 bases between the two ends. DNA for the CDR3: TGTGCCAGCAGTTTATCGATTAGGCAGGGGAGAGGGTTCAATCAGCCCCAGCATTTT. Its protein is CASSLSIRQGRGFNQPQHF.

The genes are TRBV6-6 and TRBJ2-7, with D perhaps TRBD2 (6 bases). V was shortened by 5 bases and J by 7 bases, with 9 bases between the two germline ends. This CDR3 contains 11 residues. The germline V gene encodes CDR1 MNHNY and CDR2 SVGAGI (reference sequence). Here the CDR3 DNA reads TGTGCCAGCAGTGTTGGGGGGGAGCAGTACTTC. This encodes CASSVGGEQYF.

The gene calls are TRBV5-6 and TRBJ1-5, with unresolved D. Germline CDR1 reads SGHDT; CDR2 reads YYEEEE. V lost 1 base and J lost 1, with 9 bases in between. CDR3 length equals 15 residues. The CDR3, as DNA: TGTGCCAGCAGCTTGCGGGTACAGAGCAATCAGCCCCAGCATTTT. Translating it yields CASSLRVQSNQPQHF. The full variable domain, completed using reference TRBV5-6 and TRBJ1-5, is DAGVTQSPTHLIKTRGQQVTLRCSPKSGHDTVSWYQQALGQGPQFIFQYYEEEERQRGNFPDRFSGHQFPNYSSELNVNALLLGDSALYLCASSLRVQSNQPQHFGDGTRLSIL.

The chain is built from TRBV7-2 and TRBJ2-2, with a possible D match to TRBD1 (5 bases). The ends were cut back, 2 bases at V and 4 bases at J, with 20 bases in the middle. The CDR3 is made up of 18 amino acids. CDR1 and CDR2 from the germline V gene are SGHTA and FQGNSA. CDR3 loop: CASSLFFGASTGTGELFF. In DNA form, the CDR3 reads TGTGCCAGCAGCTTATTTTTTGGGGCTAGTACTGGCACCGGGGAGCTGTTTTTT.

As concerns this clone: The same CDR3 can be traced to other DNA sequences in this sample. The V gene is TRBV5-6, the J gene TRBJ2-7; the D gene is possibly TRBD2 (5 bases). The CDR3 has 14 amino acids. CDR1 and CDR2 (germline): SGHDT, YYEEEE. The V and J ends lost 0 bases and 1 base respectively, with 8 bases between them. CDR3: CASSLGGQSYEQYF. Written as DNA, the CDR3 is TGTGCCAGCAGCTTGGGAGGGCAATCCTACGAGCAGTACTTC.